This T cell receptor (beta chain) was captured in a study of blood T cell repertoires in COVID-19. Using immunoSEQ multiplex PCR, the repertoire was profiled, and TCRdb retains in-frame clones only, with some absent. Of 250,000 to 350,000 clones detected, about nine tenths appear once; the ten largest clones hold approximately 7.5%. J lost 7 bases, V lost 5 bases, and 10 bases had no gene match. This CDR3 comprises 14 residues. CDR1 and CDR2 from the germline V gene are LNHDA and SQIVND (reference sequence). In this sample, this clone turned up a few times. The clonotype comes from a woman aged 30 to 39 with COVID-19, enrolled during active disease. V gene TRBV19 combines with J gene TRBJ1-2; 7 bases fit TRBD1. The sequenced sample was peripheral blood. The CDR3: CASSVRQGKSGYTF. The CDR3 DNA reads TGTGCCAGTAGTGTGAGACAGGGTAAATCTGGCTACACCTTC.